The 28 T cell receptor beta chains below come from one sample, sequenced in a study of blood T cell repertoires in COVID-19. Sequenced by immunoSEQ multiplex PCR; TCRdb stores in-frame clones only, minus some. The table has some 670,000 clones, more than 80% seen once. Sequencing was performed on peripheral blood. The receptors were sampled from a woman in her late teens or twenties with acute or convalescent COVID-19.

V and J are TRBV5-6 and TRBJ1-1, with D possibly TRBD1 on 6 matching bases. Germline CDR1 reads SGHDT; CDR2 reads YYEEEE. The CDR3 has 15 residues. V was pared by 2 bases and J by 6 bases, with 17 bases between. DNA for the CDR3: TGTGCCAGCAGCTTTCCCTCGACAGGAAGGGCTGAAGCTTTCTTT. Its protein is CASSFPSTGRAEAFF.

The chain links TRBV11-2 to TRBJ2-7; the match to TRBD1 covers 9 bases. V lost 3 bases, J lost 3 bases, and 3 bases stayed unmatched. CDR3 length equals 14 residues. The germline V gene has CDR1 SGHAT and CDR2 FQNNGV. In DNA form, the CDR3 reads TGTGCCAGCAGCTTGGGGACAGGGATCTACGAGCAGTACTTC. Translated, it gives CASSLGTGIYEQYF.

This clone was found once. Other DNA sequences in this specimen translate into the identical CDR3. The CDR3: CASSVGSLATYEQYF. In DNA, the CDR3 is TGTGCCAGCAGCGTAGGGAGTTTGGCGACCTACGAGCAGTACTTC. V and J are TRBV9 and TRBJ2-7, with D unclear. Trimming removed 0 bases from V and 2 bases from J, with 12 bases in between. CDR3 length: 15 residues. Germline CDR1 and CDR2: SGDLS and YYNGEE.

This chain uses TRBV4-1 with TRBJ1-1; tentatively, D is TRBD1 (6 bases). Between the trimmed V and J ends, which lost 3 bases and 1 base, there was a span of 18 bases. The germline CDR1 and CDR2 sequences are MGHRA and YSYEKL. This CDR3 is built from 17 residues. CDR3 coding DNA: TGCGCCAGCAGCCATCCTCCAGCAGGGGCTCAGAACACTGAAGCTTTCTTT. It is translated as CASSHPPAGAQNTEAFF.

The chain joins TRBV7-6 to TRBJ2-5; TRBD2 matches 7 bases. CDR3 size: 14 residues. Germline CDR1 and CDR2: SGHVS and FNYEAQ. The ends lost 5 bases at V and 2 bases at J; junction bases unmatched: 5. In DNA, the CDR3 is TGTGCCAGCAGCACCGGGGGAGGGCAAGAGACCCAGTACTTC. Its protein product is CASSTGGGQETQYF.

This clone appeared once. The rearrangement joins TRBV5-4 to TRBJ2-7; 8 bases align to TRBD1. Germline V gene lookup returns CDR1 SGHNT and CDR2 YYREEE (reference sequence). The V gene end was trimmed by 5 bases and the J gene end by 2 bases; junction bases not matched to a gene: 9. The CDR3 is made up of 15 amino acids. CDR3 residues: CASRDGGTGPYEQYF. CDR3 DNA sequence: TGTGCCAGCAGGGATGGAGGGACAGGACCCTACGAGCAGTACTTC.

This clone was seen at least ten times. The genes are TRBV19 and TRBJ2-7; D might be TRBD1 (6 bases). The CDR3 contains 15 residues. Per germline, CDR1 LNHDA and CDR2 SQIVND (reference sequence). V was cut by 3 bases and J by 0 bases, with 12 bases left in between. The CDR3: CASSILKDSSYEQYF. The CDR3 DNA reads TGTGCCAGTAGTATTTTAAAGGACAGCTCCTACGAGCAGTACTTC.

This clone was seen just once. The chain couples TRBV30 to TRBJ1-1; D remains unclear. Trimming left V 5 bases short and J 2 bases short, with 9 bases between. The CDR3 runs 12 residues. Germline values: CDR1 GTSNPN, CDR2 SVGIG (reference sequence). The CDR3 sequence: CAWDIRNTEAFF. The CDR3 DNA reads TGTGCCTGGGATATCAGAAACACTGAAGCTTTCTTT.

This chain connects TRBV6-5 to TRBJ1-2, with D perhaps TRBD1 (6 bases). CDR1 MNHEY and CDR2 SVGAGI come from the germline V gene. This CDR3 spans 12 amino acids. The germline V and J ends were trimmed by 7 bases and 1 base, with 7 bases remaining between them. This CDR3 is CASTGDNYGYTF. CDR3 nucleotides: TGTGCCAGCACAGGGGATAACTATGGCTACACCTTC.

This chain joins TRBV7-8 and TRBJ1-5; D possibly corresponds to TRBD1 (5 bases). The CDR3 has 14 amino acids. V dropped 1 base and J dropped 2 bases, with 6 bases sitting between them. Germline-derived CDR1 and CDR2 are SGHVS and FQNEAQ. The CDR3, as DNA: TGTGCCAGCAGCTTAGAAGGGGGCAATCAGCCCCAGCATTTT. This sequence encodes CASSLEGGNQPQHF.

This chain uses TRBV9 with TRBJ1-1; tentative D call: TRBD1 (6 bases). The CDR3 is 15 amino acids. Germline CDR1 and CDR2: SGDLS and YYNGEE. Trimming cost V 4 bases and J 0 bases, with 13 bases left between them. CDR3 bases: TGTGCCAGCAGCCCTAGGACAGATTTGAACACTGAAGCTTTCTTT. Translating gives CASSPRTDLNTEAFF.

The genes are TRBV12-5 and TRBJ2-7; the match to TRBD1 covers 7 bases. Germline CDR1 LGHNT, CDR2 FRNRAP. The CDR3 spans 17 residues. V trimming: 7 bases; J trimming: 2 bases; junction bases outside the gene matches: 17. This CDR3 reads CASALSLPDRATYEQYF. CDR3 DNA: TGTGCTAGTGCTTTATCCCTCCCTGACAGGGCCACCTACGAGCAGTACTTC.

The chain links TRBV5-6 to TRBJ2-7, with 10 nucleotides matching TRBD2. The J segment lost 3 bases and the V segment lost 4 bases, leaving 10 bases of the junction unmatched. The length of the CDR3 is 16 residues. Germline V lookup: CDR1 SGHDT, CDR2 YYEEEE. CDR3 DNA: TGTGCCAGCAGCCCCAGGACTAGCGGAGCCTACTACGAGCAGTACTTC. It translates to CASSPRTSGAYYEQYF. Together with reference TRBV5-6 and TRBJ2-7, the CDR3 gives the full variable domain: DAGVTQSPTHLIKTRGQQVTLRCSPKSGHDTVSWYQQALGQGPQFIFQYYEEEERQRGNFPDRFSGHQFPNYSSELNVNALLLGDSALYLCASSPRTSGAYYEQYFGPGTRLTVT.

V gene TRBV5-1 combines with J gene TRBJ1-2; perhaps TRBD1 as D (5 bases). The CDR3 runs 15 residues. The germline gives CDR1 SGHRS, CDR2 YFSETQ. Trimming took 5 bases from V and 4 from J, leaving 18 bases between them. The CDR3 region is CASSSGTSQAYGYTF. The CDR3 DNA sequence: TGCGCCAGCAGTTCCGGGACTTCCCAGGCCTATGGCTACACCTTC.

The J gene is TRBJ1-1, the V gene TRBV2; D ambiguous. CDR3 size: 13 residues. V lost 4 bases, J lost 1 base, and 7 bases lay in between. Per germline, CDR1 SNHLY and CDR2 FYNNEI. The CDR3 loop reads CASSGHGNTEAFF. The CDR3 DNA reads TGTGCCAGCAGTGGTCACGGGAACACTGAAGCTTTCTTT.

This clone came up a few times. CDR3 in amino acids: CSVYDRAGGYTF. DNA of the CDR3: TGCAGCGTTTACGACAGGGCAGGTGGCTACACCTTC. The gene calls are TRBV29-1 and TRBJ1-2; the match to TRBD1 covers 7 bases. The CDR3 spans 12 residues. Germline lookup yields CDR1 SQVTM and CDR2 ANQGSEA. With 5 bases clipped from V and 7 bases from J, the junction kept 7 bases outside the gene matches.

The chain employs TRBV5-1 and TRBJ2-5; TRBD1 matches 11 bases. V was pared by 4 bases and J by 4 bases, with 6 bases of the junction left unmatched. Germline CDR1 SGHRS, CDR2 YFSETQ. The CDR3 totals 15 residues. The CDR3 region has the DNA TGCGCCAGCAGCCTCGCGGGACAGGGGGGAGAGACCCAGTACTTC. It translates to CASSLAGQGGETQYF.

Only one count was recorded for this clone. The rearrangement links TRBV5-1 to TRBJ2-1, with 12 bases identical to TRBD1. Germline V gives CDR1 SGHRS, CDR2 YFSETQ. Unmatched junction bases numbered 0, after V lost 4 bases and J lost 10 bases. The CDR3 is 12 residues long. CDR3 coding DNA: TGCGCCAGCAGCGGGACAGGGGGCGAGCAGTTCTTC. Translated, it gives CASSGTGGEQFF.

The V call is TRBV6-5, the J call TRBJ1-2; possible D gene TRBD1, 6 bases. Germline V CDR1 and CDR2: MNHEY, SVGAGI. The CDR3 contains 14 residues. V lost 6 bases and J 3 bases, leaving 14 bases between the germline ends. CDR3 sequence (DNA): TGTGCCAGCAGCCGGGGGGGGCTCGACTATGGCTACACCTTC. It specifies CASSRGGLDYGYTF.

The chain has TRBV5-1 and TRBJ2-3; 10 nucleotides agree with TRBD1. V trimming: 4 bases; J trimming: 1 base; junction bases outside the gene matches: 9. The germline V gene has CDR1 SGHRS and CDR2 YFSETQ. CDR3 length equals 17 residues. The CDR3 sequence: CASSRGQGISGTDTQYF. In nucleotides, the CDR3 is TGCGCCAGCAGCCGGGGACAGGGGATCTCTGGCACAGATACGCAGTATTTT.

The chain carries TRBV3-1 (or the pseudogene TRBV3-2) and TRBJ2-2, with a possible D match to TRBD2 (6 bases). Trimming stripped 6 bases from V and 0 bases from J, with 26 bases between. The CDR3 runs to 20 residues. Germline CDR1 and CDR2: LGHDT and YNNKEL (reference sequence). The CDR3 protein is CASRARIFGRTNANTGELFF. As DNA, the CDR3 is TGTGCCAGCAGGGCCCGGATTTTCGGACGGACTAATGCGAACACCGGGGAGCTGTTTTTT.

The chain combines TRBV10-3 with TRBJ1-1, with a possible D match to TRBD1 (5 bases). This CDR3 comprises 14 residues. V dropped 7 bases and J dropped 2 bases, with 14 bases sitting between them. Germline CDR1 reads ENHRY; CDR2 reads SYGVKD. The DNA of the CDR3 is TGTGCCATCACGAAGGGGTTGGGTAACACTGAAGCTTTCTTT. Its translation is CAITKGLGNTEAFF.

The CDR3 here is CASSLWATSGGLRSSYNEQFF. Written as DNA, the CDR3 is TGTGCCAGCAGCTTATGGGCGACTAGCGGGGGGCTAAGGAGCTCCTACAATGAGCAGTTCTTC. The chain uses TRBV7-3 and TRBJ2-1; 13 nucleotides align to TRBD2. The CDR3 loop spans 21 amino acids. Germline lookup yields CDR1 SGHTA and CDR2 FQGTGA. The junction had 13 bases not matched to a gene; V was cut back by 2 bases and J by 0 bases.

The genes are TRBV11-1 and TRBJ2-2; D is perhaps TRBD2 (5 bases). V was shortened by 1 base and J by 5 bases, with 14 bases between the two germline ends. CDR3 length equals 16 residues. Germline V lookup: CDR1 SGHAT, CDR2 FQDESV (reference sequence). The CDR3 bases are TGTGCCAGCAGCTTAGTTGAATTGGGGAGTACCGGGGAGCTGTTTTTT. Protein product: CASSLVELGSTGELFF. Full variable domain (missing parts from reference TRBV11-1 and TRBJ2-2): EAEVAQSPRYKITEKSQAVAFWCDPISGHATLYWYRQILGQGPELLVQFQDESVVDDSQLPKDRFSAERLKGVDSTLKIQPAELGDSAMYLCASSLVELGSTGELFFGEGSRLTVL.

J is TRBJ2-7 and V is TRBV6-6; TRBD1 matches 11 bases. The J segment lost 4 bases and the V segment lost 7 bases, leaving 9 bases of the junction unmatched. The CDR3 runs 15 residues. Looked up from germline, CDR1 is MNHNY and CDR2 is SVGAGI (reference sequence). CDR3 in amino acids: CASNAGQGDMYEQYF. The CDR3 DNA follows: TGTGCCAGCAACGCGGGACAGGGGGACATGTACGAGCAGTACTTC.

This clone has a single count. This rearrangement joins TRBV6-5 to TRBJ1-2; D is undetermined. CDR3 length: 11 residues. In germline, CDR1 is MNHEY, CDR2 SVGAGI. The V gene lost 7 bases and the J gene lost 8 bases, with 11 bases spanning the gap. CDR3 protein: CASTGHRGYTF. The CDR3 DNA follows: TGTGCCAGCACCGGTCATCGCGGCTACACCTTC.

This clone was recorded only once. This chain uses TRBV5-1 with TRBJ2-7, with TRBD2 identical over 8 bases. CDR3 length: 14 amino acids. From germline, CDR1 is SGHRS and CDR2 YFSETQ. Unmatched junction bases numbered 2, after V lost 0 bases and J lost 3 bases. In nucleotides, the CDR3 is TGCGCCAGCAGCTTGGTCGGGACTAGCTACGAGCAGTACTTC. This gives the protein CASSLVGTSYEQYF.

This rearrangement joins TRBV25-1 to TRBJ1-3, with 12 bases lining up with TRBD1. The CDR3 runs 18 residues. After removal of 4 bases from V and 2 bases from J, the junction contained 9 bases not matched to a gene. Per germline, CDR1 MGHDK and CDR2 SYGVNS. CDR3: CASSARDRGLETGNTIYF. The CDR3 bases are TGTGCCAGCAGTGCCCGGGACAGGGGGCTCGAAACTGGAAACACCATATATTTT.